The entry below describes one T cell receptor (beta chain). This receptor's antigen is unknown. No base quality values were provided; no much bigger clone lies one nucleotide off. The CDR3 runs 14 amino acids, cysteine and phenylalanine included. CDR3 DNA only is kept here, 42 bases in frame from base 1. According to the germline V gene, CDR1 reads SGHTA and CDR2 reads FQGNSA. V ends up 5 bases short and J 6 bases short, with an unmatched junction base count of 7. The immunoSEQ Assay, a bias-controlled multiplex PCR, was used to amplify TCRbeta CDR3 regions from genomic DNA. The paper's data handling went like this. Nucleated cell counts per sample were estimated from amplification of reference gene primers within the assay. Sequence reads were collapsed and filtered to measure the absolute abundance of every unique TCRbeta CDR3 rearrangement. For each sample, productive Simpson clonality was calculated as the square root of Simpson's diversity index across productive rearrangements. Sourced from immuneACCESS, this table was stored by TCRdb with only in-frame sequences that have V and J called. A share of the clones is absent; for the studies checked, an unresolved V gene accounts for under half, and the remainder has no known explanation. V, J and clone size are taken as reported in that table, and D and trimming were inferred from the DNA itself. This sample lists about 190,000 clones; around four fifths were detected once. Clones ranked in the top ten supply 5.2% of the sample.

This sample was taken from a study of blood T cell repertoires in COVID-19 (TCRdb year 2020). Context from the whole study: The collaborator samples originated in the United States, Italy and Spain and spanned the acute and convalescent phases of COVID-19. The material from the prospective study consisted of cDNA or gDNA derived from T cells, B-cell-depleted T cells, or PBMCs. Subjects who had been exposed to COVID-19, were actively infected with it, or had recovered from it provided the deeply sampled blood TCRbeta repertoires that made up the dataset. The repertoires were released in a freely available public database meant as a resource for research on the immune response to SARS-CoV-2. The samples were drawn from the first 160 participants of the ongoing ImmuneRACE study and from about 1,200 subjects provided by 6 global collaborators. Sample metadata almost always included a de-identified subject ID, COVID-19 status, age in years and sex. Where available, HLA class I and class II types were obtained from metadata supplied by the sample provider rather than from assay-based typing. Findings and caveats that apply to the study as a whole: How much clinical and demographic metadata was included differed by source and by participant, and the metadata was provided uncurated.

The collaborating institutions used their own protocols to collect whole blood in K2EDTA tubes. For TCRbeta analysis, collaborator samples were shipped as frozen whole blood, as isolated PBMCs, or as DNA extracted from either sample type. This sequence was found in a woman in her 30s with acute or convalescent COVID-19. Material for sequencing was peripheral blood. The V gene is TRBV7-2 and the J gene is TRBJ2-1, with TRBD1 identical over 7 junction bases. CDR3 loop: CASSADRWVNEQFF. The nucleotides are TGTGCCAGCAGCGCGGACAGGTGGGTCAATGAGCAGTTCTTC.